These T cell receptor beta chains were read from a single sample in a study of T cell repertoires in cytomegalovirus infection. TCRdb re-derived calls from the reads in MiXCR, one entry per CDR3 protein. The sample lists nearly 450,000 distinct CDR3 sequences, approximately 31% occurring once. The sequenced sample was PBMCs. The source is a human donor in good health (CMV status not recorded). Some clones in this sample may be carry-over from other donors' samples. CDR3s include the opening cysteine and the closing phenylalanine or tryptophan. The D gene is left open where the match is weak. The size field is filled for only some rows; it gives once, few, many or a size class.

few	TRBV7-2	-	TRBJ1-3	TGTGCCAGCAGCTCCTACGCAGGGAATCCTCGAAACACCATATATTTT	CASSSYAGNPRNTIYF
many	TRBV7-8	TRBD1	TRBJ1-5	TGTGCCAGCAGCCACCCAAGGGGTCCTGGACAGGGGGCGAGTGGCAATCAGCCCCAGCATTTT	CASSHPRGPGQGASGNQPQHF
once	TRBV10-2	-	TRBJ2-1	TGCGCCAGCAGTGATATGGGTGAGCAGTTCTTC	CASSDMGEQFF
few	TRBV7-6	-	TRBJ2-7	TGTGCCAGCAGCTTGTACAACTCCTACGAGCAGTACTTC	CASSLYNSYEQYF
-	TRBV27	TRBD1	TRBJ1-1	TGTGCCAGCAGTTTCAGGGGGGGGGACACGGAAGTTTTCTTT	CASSFRGGDTEVFF
few	TRBV19	TRBD1	TRBJ2-5	TGTGCCAGTAGTCACAGGGGGCTGGAGACCCAGTACTTC	CASSHRGLETQYF
-	TRBV28	TRBD1	TRBJ1-5	TGTGCCAGCAGTTTAGAACAGGGGGCGGATCAGCCCCAGCATTTT	CASSLEQGADQPQHF
-	TRBV7-3	-	TRBJ1-5	TGTGCCAGCAGCTTATTAGGGGGTAACGATCAGCCCCAGCATTTT	CASSLLGGNDQPQHF
few	TRBV4-3	TRBD1	TRBJ1-4	TGCGCCAGCAGCCAAGAGTATTCGGGTTGGACAGGGACTAATGAAAAACTGTTTTTT	CASSQEYSGWTGTNEKLFF
-	TRBV28	-	TRBJ1-5	TGTGCCAGCACTGGGGAGCCCCAGCCCCAGCATTTT	CASTGEPQPQHF
-	TRBV5-1	-	TRBJ1-2	TGCGCCAGCAGCCTGACCCTACAGGGTGATGGCTACACCTTC	CASSLTLQGDGYTF
-	TRBV4-1	-	TRBJ2-2	TGCGCCAGCAGCCAATGGGACTCCGGGACCGGGGAGCTGTTTTTT	CASSQWDSGTGELFF
-	TRBV6-5	TRBD2	TRBJ2-3	TGTGCCAGCAGTTACACGACTAGCGGATACACAGATACGCAGTATTTT	CASSYTTSGYTDTQYF
many	TRBV7-8	TRBD2	TRBJ2-2	TGTGCCAGCAGCTACCTGGACGGGGGGGAAACCGGGGAGCTGTTTTTT	CASSYLDGGETGELFF
-	TRBV12-3/TRBV12-4	-	TRBJ1-4	TGTGCCAGCGGCCCCTTTGGGTTTAATGAAAAACTGTTTTTT	CASGPFGFNEKLFF
few	TRBV28	-	TRBJ1-1	TGTGCCAGCAGTCCCACGGGCCAGAGGAACACTGAAGCTTTCTTT	CASSPTGQRNTEAFF
many	TRBV7-9	-	TRBJ1-4	TGTGCCAGCAGCGAAGCAACCGGGCGCCGGATAGGGGAAAAACTGTTTTTT	CASSEATGRRIGEKLFF
few	TRBV28	-	TRBJ1-5	TGTGCCAGCCTTTTTTCGGGCAATCAGCCCCAGCATTTT	CASLFSGNQPQHF
few	TRBV10-3	TRBD1	TRBJ2-5	TGTGCCATCAGTCCCGGGACAGGGAGGGGAGAGACCCAGTACTTC	CAISPGTGRGETQYF
-	TRBV9	-	TRBJ2-1	TGTGCCAGCAGCGTAGGGCAGGGATCCTACAATGAGCAGTTCTTC	CASSVGQGSYNEQFF
-	TRBV6-2/TRBV6-3	-	TRBJ2-7	TGTGCCAGCAGTTATTTCCCCTACGAGCAGTACTTC	CASSYFPYEQYF
many	TRBV6-5	TRBD1	TRBJ1-1	TGTGCCAGCAGACGACAGGGCTTATCTGAAGCTTTCTTT	CASRRQGLSEAFF
few	TRBV2	-	TRBJ1-6	TGTGCCAGCAGTGATAGGGTCTGGGATCCCCTCCACTTT	CASSDRVWDPLHF
few	TRBV20-1	TRBD1	TRBJ2-6	TGCAGTGCGAGAGGACAGGGGGCCTCTGGGGCCAACGTCCTGACTTTC	CSARGQGASGANVLTF
-	TRBV4-2	TRBD2	TRBJ2-3	TGTGCCAGCAGCCAAGATGCCCCTATGAGCGGGGGGCGGGCAGATACGCAGTATTTT	CASSQDAPMSGGRADTQYF
-	TRBV11-2	-	TRBJ1-2	TGTGCCAGCAGTTCTCCCAGGGATTCGGGTGGCTACACCTTC	CASSSPRDSGGYTF
-	TRBV20-1	TRBD2	TRBJ2-1	TGCAGTGCTAGGATTCCCAGCGGGGGCCATAGCTCCTACAATGAGCAGTTCTTC	CSARIPSGGHSSYNEQFF
few	TRBV4-2	TRBD1	TRBJ1-6	TGTGCCAGCAGCCCTACCGGGACAGGGGCTTTTAATTCACCCCTCCACTTT	CASSPTGTGAFNSPLHF
-	TRBV19	TRBD1	TRBJ1-1	TGTGCCAGTAGTACCAATAAGGGACAGGGAATGACTGAAGCTTTCTTT	CASSTNKGQGMTEAFF
-	TRBV7-6	TRBD2	TRBJ2-3	TGTGCCAGCAGCGCCGGACTAGCGGGGGGGCCAACGGATACGCAGTATTTT	CASSAGLAGGPTDTQYF
-	TRBV6-5	-	TRBJ2-5	TGTGCCAGCAGTTACTCGCCACCCGGAGGGGGGGAGACCCAGTACTTC	CASSYSPPGGGETQYF
-	TRBV6-5	-	TRBJ1-4	TGTGCCAGCACGAGTTACAGAACACACCGGGGTGAAAAACTGTTTTTT	CASTSYRTHRGEKLFF
-	TRBV9	-	TRBJ2-3	TGTGCCAGCAGCGTAGAAGGACTCTCCACAGATACGCAGTATTTT	CASSVEGLSTDTQYF
many	TRBV10-3	TRBD1	TRBJ1-6	TGTGCCATCAGTGAGTCGGGAACAGGGGGCTCACCCCTCCACTTT	CAISESGTGGSPLHF
once	TRBV19	-	TRBJ2-5	TGTGCCAGTAGTAGGGCGGTGACCCAAGAGACCCAGTACTTC	CASSRAVTQETQYF
-	TRBV5-5	-	TRBJ1-5	TGTGCCAGCAGCCCCGGGGGAGCTAACAATCAGCCCCAGCATTTT	CASSPGGANNQPQHF
many	TRBV7-2	TRBD2	TRBJ2-2	TGTGCCAGCAGCTTACCGGGACTAGCGGGGGGGAAGGGCGGGGAGCTGTTTTTT	CASSLPGLAGGKGGELFF
-	TRBV11-3	-	TRBJ2-3	TGTGCCAGCAGCCCTGGGTTTGGAACAGATACGCAGTATTTT	CASSPGFGTDTQYF
-	TRBV11-3	-	TRBJ2-7	TGTGCCAGCAGCTTATTCGGCAGGGATCAGTACTTC	CASSLFGRDQYF
few	TRBV19	-	TRBJ1-4	TGTGCCAGTAGTACCACCGGGACAAGCAATGAAAAACTGTTTTTT	CASSTTGTSNEKLFF
many	TRBV6-1	-	TRBJ2-6	TGTGCCAGCAGTTTAATGGTACTACCCTCTGGGGCCAACGTCCTGACTTTC	CASSLMVLPSGANVLTF
-	TRBV10-3	TRBD1	TRBJ1-3	TGTGCCATCAGTGACGAGCGGGACAGGGTGACTGGAAACACCATATATTTT	CAISDERDRVTGNTIYF
-	TRBV6-5	-	TRBJ2-2	TGTGCCAGCAGTGACCCGGCTCCCAGGGAAGGGACCGGGGAGCTGTTTTTT	CASSDPAPREGTGELFF
-	TRBV19	TRBD1	TRBJ1-5	TGTGCCAGTAGTATACCGCCGGGACAGCGTAATCAGCCCCAGCATTTT	CASSIPPGQRNQPQHF
many	TRBV7-8	-	TRBJ2-1	TGTGCCAGCAGCGCCGGGGGGACCAGCAGGGGGGAGGAGTTCTTC	CASSAGGTSRGEEFF
many	TRBV7-8	-	TRBJ1-5	TGTGCCAGCAGCTTGAGGGATTATAGCAATCAGCCCCAGCATTTT	CASSLRDYSNQPQHF
-	TRBV5-1	TRBD2	TRBJ2-1	TGCGCCAGCAGCGGGCCCCTCGGGGGGGCAAATGAGCAGTTCTTC	CASSGPLGGANEQFF
many	TRBV7-2	-	TRBJ2-3	TGTGCCAGCGGGGCCTCGGGGATCCCCGCAGATACGCAGTATTTT	CASGASGIPADTQYF
few	TRBV7-8	-	TRBJ1-6	TGTGCCAGCTCAGATCTGCAGGGGAATAATTCACCCCTCCACTTT	CASSDLQGNNSPLHF
few	TRBV28	-	TRBJ1-5	TGTGCCAGCAGTACCACATCCGGAATTACCCCGGGGTCGAGGGGCTATAGCAATCAGCCCCAGCATTTT	CASSTTSGITPGSRGYSNQPQHF